In this sample, the clone carrying this T cell receptor beta chain turned up once. The antigen is not known. This sample was taken from a study of immune cell composition in non-small cell lung cancer. The overall study: Most cases were lung adenocarcinoma or squamous cell carcinoma.

Generated by immunoSEQ multiplex PCR, the TCRdb table keeps only in-frame clones and is missing some. The table lists approximately 5,900 clones, around nine tenths of them singletons, with approximately 5.9% in the top ten. Normal lung was sampled as far from the tumour as possible, at least 3 cm. Whole-study results and caveats: 75% of squamous and roughly 34% of adenocarcinoma cases had tumour-associated clones >0.5%.

Trimming cost V 6 bases and J 8 bases, with 20 bases left between them. Germline CDR1 and CDR2: MNHEY and SMNVEV (reference sequence). The CDR3 has 15 amino acids. This chain links TRBV27 with TRBJ2-1; D remains unclear. The sequenced material came from non-adjacent lung tissue. The clonotype comes from a human donor with non-small cell lung cancer. The CDR3 reads CASSALGFENHEQFF. The DNA of the CDR3 is TGTGCCAGCAGCGCCCTTGGCTTTGAAAACCATGAGCAGTTCTTC.